The present T cell receptor (beta chain) was sequenced within a study of technical replicates of blood from a handful of donors. The CDR3 extends over 18 amino acids. Trimming took 4 bases from V and 0 from J; bases not matched to a gene: 13. The V gene's germline CDR1 is MDHEN and CDR2 SYDVKM. This table comes from immunoSEQ multiplex PCR, and its TCRdb copy is limited to in-frame clones, with some not included. This sample has 83,000 or so clones, with about 92% found just once. The receptor was isolated from a human donor in good health. J is TRBJ1-2 and V is TRBV28, with TRBD1 matching over 8 bases. The sample taken for sequencing was T cells isolated from PBMCs. DNA of the CDR3: TGTGCCAGCAGTTCGATTATGGACAGGGTAGCCTCTAACTATGGCTACACCTTC. This translates into CASSSIMDRVASNYGYTF.